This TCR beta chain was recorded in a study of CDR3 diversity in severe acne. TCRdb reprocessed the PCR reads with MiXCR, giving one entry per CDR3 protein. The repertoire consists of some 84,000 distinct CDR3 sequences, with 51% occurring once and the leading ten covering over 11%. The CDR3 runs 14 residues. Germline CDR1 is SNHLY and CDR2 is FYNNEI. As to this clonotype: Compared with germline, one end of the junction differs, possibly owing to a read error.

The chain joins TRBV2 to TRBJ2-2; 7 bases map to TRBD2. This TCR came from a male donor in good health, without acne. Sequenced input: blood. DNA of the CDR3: TGCGCCAGCAGGCTGGAACTAGCGACCGGGGAGCTGTTTTTT. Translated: CASRLELATGELFF.